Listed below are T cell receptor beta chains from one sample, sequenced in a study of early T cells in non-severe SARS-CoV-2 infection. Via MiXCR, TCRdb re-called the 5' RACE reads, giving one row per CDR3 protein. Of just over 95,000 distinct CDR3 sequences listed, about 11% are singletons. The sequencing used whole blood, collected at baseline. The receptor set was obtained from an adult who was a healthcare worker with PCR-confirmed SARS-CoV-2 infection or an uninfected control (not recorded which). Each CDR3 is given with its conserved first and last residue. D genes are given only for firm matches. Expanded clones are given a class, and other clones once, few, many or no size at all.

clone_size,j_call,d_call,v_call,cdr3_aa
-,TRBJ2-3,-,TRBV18,CASSGRTASTDTQYF
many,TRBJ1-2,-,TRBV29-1,CSVDLEQEGYGYTF
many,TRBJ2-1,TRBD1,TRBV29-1,CSVDDRDDEQFF
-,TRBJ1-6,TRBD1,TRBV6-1,CASKILTGGYNSPLHF
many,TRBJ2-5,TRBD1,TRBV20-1,CSAGAGTGSGETQYF
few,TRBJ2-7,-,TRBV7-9,CASSLGGGFPEQYF
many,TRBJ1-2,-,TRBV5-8,CASRKRGSNYGYTF
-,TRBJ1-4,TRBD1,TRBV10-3,CAIAGQDEKLFF
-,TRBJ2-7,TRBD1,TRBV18,CASSPRTGTYEQYF
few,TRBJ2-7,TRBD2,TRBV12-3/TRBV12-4,CASSLSSGGEQYF
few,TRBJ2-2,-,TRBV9,CASSVGTHLEELFF
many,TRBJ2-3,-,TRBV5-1,CASSLGFSIGGDTQYF
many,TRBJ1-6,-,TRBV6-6,CASSYSEGGAKNSPLHF
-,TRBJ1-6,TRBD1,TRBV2,CASRQGVYNSPLHF
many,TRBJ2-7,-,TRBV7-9,CASSLAGGNPPRWYF
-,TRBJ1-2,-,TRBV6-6,CASSKDGSENYGYTF
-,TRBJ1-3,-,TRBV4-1,CASSREPLGSSGNTIYF
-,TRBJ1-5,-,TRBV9,CASSAGPINQPQHF
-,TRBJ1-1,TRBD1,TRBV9,CASSGYRGEAFF
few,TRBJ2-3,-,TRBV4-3,CASSQDPGRTQYF
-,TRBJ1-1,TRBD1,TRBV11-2,CASSLDRDSEAFF
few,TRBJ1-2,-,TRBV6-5,CASSSPERGYTF
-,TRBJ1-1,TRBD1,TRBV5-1,CASSSGQGWVMNTEAFF
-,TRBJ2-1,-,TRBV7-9,CASSLTIGNNEQFF
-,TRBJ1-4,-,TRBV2,CASGTGRTNEKLFF
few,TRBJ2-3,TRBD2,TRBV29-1,CSISSGGAADTQYF
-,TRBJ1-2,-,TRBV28,CASSPYGTIGGYTF